The next 30 T cell receptor beta chains were all read from a single sample in a study of T cell responses to AZD1222 COVID-19 vaccine. TCRdb's table, derived via immunoSEQ multiplex PCR, lists solely in-frame clones and lacks some. The profile shows 100,000 to 120,000 clones, about nine tenths of them singletons. The material was peripheral blood, obtained on day 0 of MenACWY control vaccination. The receptor source for this set is an adult in good health.

J is TRBJ2-7 and V is TRBV10-3, with D uncertain. The CDR3 runs to 13 residues. Germline V gene sequence: CDR1 ENHRY, CDR2 SYGVKD. V lost 6 bases and J lost 2, with 11 bases in between. CDR3 loop: CAISVDQPYEQYF. CDR3 DNA: TGTGCCATCAGCGTGGACCAACCCTACGAGCAGTACTTC.

This rearrangement joins TRBV3-1 (or the pseudogene TRBV3-2) to TRBJ2-3; 10 bases map to TRBD1. Unmatched junction bases numbered 11, after V lost 0 bases and J lost 5 bases. The CDR3 runs to 18 residues. Germline CDR1 is LGHDT and CDR2 is YNNKEL (reference sequence). The chain's CDR3 is CASSQESWGTGVLDTQYF. CDR3 bases: TGTGCCAGCAGCCAAGAGAGTTGGGGGACAGGGGTCTTAGATACGCAGTATTTT.

The rearrangement uses TRBV6-5 and TRBJ2-7; D is undetermined. CDR1 is MNHEY and CDR2 is SVGAGI in the germline V gene. CDR3 length: 13 residues. For the CDR3, the DNA is TGTGCAATCAAGCCATCAGGTCCCTACGAGCAGTACTTC. Translating it yields CAIKPSGPYEQYF.

V gene TRBV7-8 combines with J gene TRBJ1-1, with 7 bases identical to TRBD1. This CDR3 contains 15 residues. Trimming took 6 bases from V and 1 from J; bases not matched to a gene: 8. The germline V gene encodes CDR1 SGHVS and CDR2 FQNEAQ. Here the CDR3 reads CASSYRQGRNTEAFF. The CDR3, as DNA: TGTGCCAGCAGTTACAGACAGGGAAGGAACACTGAAGCTTTCTTT.

V is TRBV7-6 and J is TRBJ1-1; 8 bases are shared with TRBD1. Germline assignment: CDR1 SGHVS and CDR2 FNYEAQ. The trim removed 3 bases at V and 1 base at J, leaving 7 bases unmatched. The CDR3 length is 16 residues. CDR3 nucleotide sequence: TGTGCCAGCAGCTTGCCCAGGGGGCAAGCGAACACTGAAGCTTTCTTT. The encoded protein is CASSLPRGQANTEAFF.

This chain connects TRBV30 to TRBJ2-2; 8 bases fit TRBD1. Germline assignment: CDR1 GTSNPN and CDR2 SVGIG (reference sequence). Unmatched junction bases numbered 1, after V lost 3 bases and J lost 1 base. CDR3 length: 14 residues. As DNA, the CDR3 is TGTGCCTGGAGAGGGACAGGGAACACCGGGGAGCTGTTTTTT. Amino acid sequence: CAWRGTGNTGELFF.

The rearrangement uses TRBV11-1 and TRBJ2-7; D is perhaps TRBD1 or TRBD2 (5 bases each). Per germline, CDR1 SGHAT and CDR2 FQDESV (reference sequence). The ends were cut back, 5 bases at V and 2 bases at J, with 19 bases in the middle. The CDR3 is 16 residues long. CDR3 nucleotides: TGTGCCAGCAGCCCAACCGGGTCCTGGGGGACCTACGAGCAGTACTTC. The encoded protein is CASSPTGSWGTYEQYF.

V gene TRBV24-1 combines with J gene TRBJ2-3, with TRBD2 identical over 12 bases. V shed 5 bases and J 2 bases; nucleotides not matched to a gene: 10. This CDR3 comprises 18 residues. CDR1 KGHDR and CDR2 SFDVKD come from the germline V gene. CDR3 sequence reads: CATSGRLASGGDTDTQYF. In DNA form, the CDR3 reads TGTGCCACCAGTGGTCGGCTGGCTAGCGGGGGGGACACAGATACGCAGTATTTT.

The chain is built from TRBV7-2 and TRBJ1-1, with D hard to call. The germline V and J ends were trimmed by 0 bases and 1 base, with 6 bases remaining between them. The CDR3 loop spans 14 amino acids. Germline CDR1 is SGHTA and CDR2 is FQGNSA. CDR3: CASSLARRNTEAFF. The CDR3, as DNA: TGTGCCAGCAGCTTAGCGCGCAGGAACACTGAAGCTTTCTTT.

This rearrangement joins TRBV5-1 to TRBJ2-3; 16 bases align to TRBD2. Losses at the gene ends were 3 bases for V and 6 bases for J; bases not matched to a gene: 7. CDR1 SGHRS and CDR2 YFSETQ come from the germline V gene. The CDR3 is 17 amino acids. The CDR3, as DNA: TGCGCCAGCAGCTCGGGACTAGCGGGGGGGCCACGGGATACGCAGTATTTT. Encoded protein: CASSSGLAGGPRDTQYF. Full variable domain (outside the CDR3, taken from reference TRBV5-1 and TRBJ2-3): KAGVTQTPRYLIKTRGQQVTLSCSPISGHRSVSWYQQTPGQGLQFLFEYFSETQRNKGNFPGRFSGRQFSNSRSEMNVSTLELGDSALYLCASSSGLAGGPRDTQYFGPGTRLTVL.

The chain employs TRBV2 and TRBJ1-3; no firm D call. This CDR3 spans 16 amino acids. Germline lookup yields CDR1 SNHLY and CDR2 FYNNEI. The germline V and J ends were trimmed by 4 bases and 0 bases, with 13 bases remaining between them. CDR3 sequence reads: CASSASGPASGNTIYF. As DNA, the CDR3 is TGTGCCAGCAGTGCGTCAGGCCCAGCCTCTGGAAACACCATATATTTT. Looking up the rest from reference TRBV2 and TRBJ1-3 gives the full variable domain: EPEVTQTPSHQVTQMGQEVILRCVPISNHLYFYWYRQILGQKVEFLVSFYNNEISEKSEIFDDQFSVERPDGSNFTLKIRSTKLEDSAMYFCASSASGPASGNTIYFGEGSWLTVV.

The chain couples TRBV29-1 to TRBJ2-6; D remains unclear. The CDR3 runs to 16 residues. V was clipped by 5 bases and J by 0 bases, with 14 bases between them. Germline lookup yields CDR1 SQVTM and CDR2 ANQGSEA. The CDR3 coding sequence is TGCAGCGTTCTTGGACGCCAGAGCTCTGGGGCCAACGTCCTGACTTTC. Its translation: CSVLGRQSSGANVLTF. The full variable domain, in which reference TRBV29-1 and TRBJ2-6 provide the parts outside the CDR3, is SAVISQKPSRDICQRGTSLTIQCQVDSQVTMMFWYRQQPGQSLTLIATANQGSEATYESGFVIDKFPISRPNLTFSTLTVSNMSPEDSSIYLCSVLGRQSSGANVLTFGAGSRLTVL.

The chain joins TRBV30 to TRBJ2-3, with a weak D call TRBD1 (5 bases). Germline V lookup: CDR1 GTSNPN, CDR2 SVGIG (reference sequence). The CDR3 has 14 residues. V was pared by 4 bases and J by 0 bases, with 11 bases between. The CDR3 here is CAWNPGASTDTQYF. CDR3 DNA: TGTGCCTGGAATCCTGGGGCCAGCACAGATACGCAGTATTTT.

This chain connects TRBV2 to TRBJ1-1; 8 nucleotides line up with TRBD1. V trimming: 7 bases; J trimming: 4 bases; junction bases outside the gene matches: 11. The CDR3 has 15 amino acids. Germline CDR1 SNHLY, CDR2 FYNNEI. CDR3 sequence: CASISRGRRSTEAFF. In nucleotides, the CDR3 is TGTGCCAGCATATCCAGGGGGCGGCGTAGCACTGAAGCTTTCTTT.

This chain connects TRBV7-9 to TRBJ2-1; 8 nucleotides agree with TRBD2. Per the germline V gene, CDR1 is SEHNR and CDR2 is FQNEAQ (reference sequence). Trimming at V came to 4 bases and at J to 8 bases, leaving 7 bases not matched to a gene. The length of the CDR3 is 14 residues. The CDR3 protein is CASSSRTSPYEQFF. CDR3 DNA: TGTGCCAGCAGCTCGCGGACTAGCCCGTATGAGCAGTTCTTC.

This clone came up once. The chain recombines TRBV4-1 with TRBJ2-7; the D is unclear. Germline CDR1 MGHRA, CDR2 YSYEKL. The CDR3 is 13 residues long. V lost 1 base, J lost 2 bases, and 6 bases lay in between. Here the CDR3 reads CASSQVGTYEQYF. The CDR3 DNA reads TGCGCCAGCAGCCAAGTGGGTACCTACGAGCAGTACTTC.

The chain is built from TRBV6-5 and TRBJ2-7; either TRBD1 or TRBD2 may fit D (5 bases each). The V and J ends lost 10 bases and 5 bases respectively, with 15 bases between them. This CDR3 has 12 amino acids. Germline values: CDR1 MNHEY, CDR2 SVGAGI. The CDR3 sequence is CAIRGTGDEQYF. The DNA for the CDR3 is TGTGCCATCAGAGGGACGGGTGACGAGCAGTACTTC.

This clone appeared a single time. The chain carries TRBV6-6 and TRBJ2-1, with D perhaps matching TRBD1 (5 bases). The ends were cut back, 2 bases at V and 2 bases at J, with 10 bases in the middle. Germline V gene data show CDR1 as MNHNY and CDR2 as SVGAGI (reference sequence). CDR3 length: 15 amino acids. The CDR3 nucleotides are TGTGCCAGCAGTTACGTGTCAGGGCCCTACAATGAGCAGTTCTTC. Protein product: CASSYVSGPYNEQFF.

This clone showed up just a few times. V usage is TRBV10-2 and J usage is TRBJ1-2; 8 bases fit TRBD1. The J segment lost 1 base and the V segment lost 7 bases, leaving 5 bases of the junction unmatched. The CDR3 runs to 14 residues. Germline CDR1 reads WSHSY; CDR2 reads SAAADI. The CDR3 sequence: CASTGTGINYGYTF. CDR3 bases: TGCGCCAGCACCGGGACAGGAATTAACTATGGCTACACCTTC.

The chain links TRBV5-1 to TRBJ1-2; D is unresolved. CDR3 length: 13 residues. The germline V gene encodes CDR1 SGHRS and CDR2 YFSETQ. V dropped 0 bases and J dropped 4 bases, with 7 bases sitting between them. This CDR3 is CASSLEARYGYTF. Here the CDR3 DNA reads TGCGCCAGCAGCTTGGAGGCCCGCTATGGCTACACCTTC.

The V and J genes are TRBV7-9 and TRBJ1-4, with D unclear. The CDR3 spans 14 residues. The ends were cut back, 2 bases at V and 4 bases at J, with 8 bases in the middle. CDR1 and CDR2 from the germline V gene are SEHNR and FQNEAQ (reference sequence). CDR3 nucleotide sequence: TGTGCCAGCAGCTTATGGGCTGTTAATGAAAAACTGTTTTTT. Protein sequence: CASSLWAVNEKLFF.

The V gene is TRBV2, the J gene TRBJ1-4; no reliable D call. Germline loops: CDR1 SNHLY, CDR2 FYNNEI. The CDR3 totals 13 residues. Trimming removed 3 bases at V and 5 bases at J, with 7 bases between. The CDR3 region has the DNA TGTGCCAGCAGTGAGGCCAGAAATGAAAAACTGTTTTTT. Protein sequence: CASSEARNEKLFF.

This chain links TRBV11-2 with TRBJ1-6; D is undetermined. The CDR3 has 16 residues. Trimming took 1 base from V and 7 from J, leaving 14 bases between them. The germline gives CDR1 SGHAT, CDR2 FQNNGV. As DNA, the CDR3 is TGTGCCAGCAGCTTAGCTCCAAGTGGACTCAATTCACCCCTCCACTTT. Translation: CASSLAPSGLNSPLHF.

The gene calls are TRBV7-2 and TRBJ1-3, with D perhaps TRBD1 (5 bases). From germline, CDR1 is SGHTA and CDR2 FQGNSA. The CDR3 consists of 16 residues. V lost 5 bases, J lost 2 bases, and 16 bases lay in between. CDR3 residues: CASSHNQGKAGNTIYF. The DNA for the CDR3 is TGTGCCAGCAGCCACAACCAGGGTAAAGCTGGAAACACCATATATTTT.

The chain has TRBV5-6 and TRBJ1-1; tentatively, D is TRBD1 (5 bases). Germline CDR1 is SGHDT and CDR2 is YYEEEE. This CDR3 is 15 amino acids long. V was pared by 4 bases and J by 6 bases, with 19 bases between. The CDR3 DNA reads TGTGCCAGCAGCAACCCAGGGTGGGGGGACTCTGAAGCTTTCTTT. Its protein is CASSNPGWGDSEAFF.

The rearrangement links TRBV5-1 to TRBJ1-6, with unresolved D. Germline V CDR1 and CDR2: SGHRS, YFSETQ. The CDR3 runs to 15 residues. V was pared by 0 bases and J by 3 bases, with 7 bases between. This CDR3 is CASSLVPGYNSPLHF. CDR3 nucleotide sequence: TGCGCCAGCAGCTTGGTACCGGGCTATAATTCACCCCTCCACTTT.

This chain joins TRBV19 and TRBJ1-5; perhaps TRBD1 as D (5 bases). There are 16 residues in the CDR3. Germline assignment: CDR1 LNHDA and CDR2 SQIVND (reference sequence). Trimming took off 1 base at V and 2 bases at J, with 12 bases between the two ends. The CDR3 loop reads CASSIGLRGGNQPQHF. In nucleotides, the CDR3 is TGTGCCAGTAGTATAGGTCTCCGGGGGGGCAATCAGCCCCAGCATTTT.

The chain combines TRBV28 with TRBJ1-5; D might be TRBD1 (5 bases). Trimming removed 2 bases from V and 6 bases from J, with 11 bases in between. CDR3 length: 14 residues. Germline V lookup: CDR1 MDHEN, CDR2 SYDVKM. CDR3 sequence reads: CASSLLPGGQPQHF. In DNA, the CDR3 is TGTGCCAGCAGTTTACTACCTGGGGGTCAGCCCCAGCATTTT.

CDR3 residues: CATSMTGPYTGELFF. The CDR3 bases are TGTGCCACCAGTATGACAGGGCCCTACACCGGGGAGCTGTTTTTT. This chain uses TRBV24-1 with TRBJ2-2, with 7 positions matching TRBD1. Trimming cost V 6 bases and J 3 bases; bases outside gene matches: 6. The CDR3 is 15 residues long. In germline, CDR1 is KGHDR, CDR2 SFDVKD.

This chain joins TRBV7-2 and TRBJ2-2; D tentatively fits TRBD1 or TRBD2 (5 bases each). The germline CDR1 and CDR2 sequences are SGHTA and FQGNSA. The CDR3 loop spans 15 amino acids. Trimming took off 4 bases at V and 3 bases at J, with 12 bases between the two ends. CDR3 coding DNA: TGTGCCAGCAGCTCCCGACCGGGACACACCGGGGAGCTGTTTTTT. It yields the protein CASSSRPGHTGELFF.